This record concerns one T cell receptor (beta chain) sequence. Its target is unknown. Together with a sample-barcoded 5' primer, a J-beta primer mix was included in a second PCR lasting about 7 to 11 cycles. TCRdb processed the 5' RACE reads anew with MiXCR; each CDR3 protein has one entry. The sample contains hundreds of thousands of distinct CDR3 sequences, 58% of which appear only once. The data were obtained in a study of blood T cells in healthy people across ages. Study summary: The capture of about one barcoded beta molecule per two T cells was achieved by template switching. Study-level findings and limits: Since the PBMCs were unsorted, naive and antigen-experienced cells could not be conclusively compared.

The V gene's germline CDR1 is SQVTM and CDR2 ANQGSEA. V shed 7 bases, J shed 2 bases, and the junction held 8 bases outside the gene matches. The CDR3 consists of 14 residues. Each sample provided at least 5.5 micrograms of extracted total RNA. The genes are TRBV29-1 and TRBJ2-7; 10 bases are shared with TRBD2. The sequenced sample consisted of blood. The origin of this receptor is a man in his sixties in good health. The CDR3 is CSASSGGITYEQYF. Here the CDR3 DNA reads TGCAGCGCCTCTAGCGGGGGAATAACCTACGAGCAGTACTTC.